The text below deals with one T cell receptor (beta chain). Data came from immunoSEQ multiplex PCR; TCRdb stores just in-frame clones and leaves some out. The sample consists of about 2.2 million clones, roughly 93% of them appearing once. The data were taken from a study of shared clonotypes between healthy human individuals. Germline CDR1 and CDR2: GTSNPN and SVGIG (reference sequence). Trimming cost V 0 bases and J 2 bases, with 9 bases left between them. There are 14 residues in the CDR3. Positive CCR7 selection of CD45RO-negative cells yielded the naive CD8 cells, and terminally differentiated effector memory CD45RA+ cells were excluded. Every donor, a Caucasian adult, lived in Nashville, Tennessee.

The rearrangement uses TRBV30 and TRBJ2-3, with a possible D match to TRBD2 (5 bases). Sequencing was carried out using naive CD8+ T cells from PBMCs. The sequence was obtained from a young man in good health. Some clones in this sample may be carry-over from other donors' samples. CDR3 residues: CAWSVLGNTDTQYF. The CDR3 coding sequence is TGTGCCTGGAGTGTACTAGGGAACACAGATACGCAGTATTTT. The full variable domain, completed using reference TRBV30 and TRBJ2-3, is SQTIHQWPATLVQPVGSPLSLECTVEGTSNPNLYWYRQAAGRGLQLLFYSVGIGQISSEVPQNLSASRPQDRQFILSSKKLLLSDSGFYLCAWSVLGNTDTQYFGPGTRLTVL.